The present entry profiles one T cell receptor beta chain with its context. Other DNA variants within this sample encode the same CDR3. This sample was taken from a study of control samples from healthy donors and cancer patients. CDR1 and CDR2 from the germline V gene are LGHDT and YNNKEL (reference sequence). Trimming pared 2 bases from V and 4 bases from J, leaving 12 bases between. CDR3 length: 15 residues. Here immunoSEQ multiplex PCR was the method, and the copy in TCRdb shows in-frame clones only, minus some. The repertoire has approximately 100,000 clones, approximately 92% of them found once; the top ten carry around 3%.

The gene calls are TRBV3-1 (or the pseudogene TRBV3-2) and TRBJ1-3; D might be TRBD1 (5 bases). The receptor comes from a human donor in good health. The donor label of this sample is uncertain. Sequences were obtained from blood. This chain's CDR3 is CASSQNTGAGNTIYF. The CDR3 DNA reads as TGTGCCAGCAGCCAAAACACCGGGGCCGGAAACACCATATATTTT.